The 16 T cell receptor beta chains reported below all come from one sample, sequenced in a study of shared clonotypes between healthy human individuals. Terminally differentiated effector memory CD45RA+ cells were excluded from the naive CD8 cells, which were CD45RO-negative and positively selected for CCR7. Using immunoSEQ multiplex PCR, the repertoire was profiled, and TCRdb retains in-frame clones only, with some absent. This table holds hundreds of thousands of clones, 80% to 95% found once. The sample consisted of naive CD8+ T cells sorted from blood. These receptors all come from a man under 40 in good health.

V is TRBV7-6 and J is TRBJ2-3, with unresolved D. This CDR3 comprises 14 residues. Between the trimmed V and J ends, which lost 5 bases and 2 bases, there was a span of 11 bases. In germline, CDR1 is SGHVS, CDR2 FNYEAQ. CDR3 in amino acids: CASSQGSSTDTQYF. CDR3 DNA sequence: TGTGCCAGCAGCCAAGGCTCCTCCACAGATACGCAGTATTTT.

The chain has TRBV7-9 and TRBJ1-2, with D possibly being TRBD1 (6 bases). In germline, CDR1 is SEHNR, CDR2 FQNEAQ (reference sequence). V was shortened by 5 bases and J by 8 bases, with 15 bases between the two germline ends. The CDR3 runs to 13 residues. CDR3 sequence (DNA): TGTGCCAGCAGCGAACCGAGGACAGACGGCTACACCTTC. Translation: CASSEPRTDGYTF.

The gene calls are TRBV13 and TRBJ2-7; 13 nucleotides align to TRBD2. The CDR3 extends over 15 amino acids. The germline V gene has CDR1 PRHDT and CDR2 FYEKMQ (reference sequence). Trimming took 0 bases from V and 5 from J; bases not matched to a gene: 1. This CDR3 is CASSLGLAGGHEQYF. The CDR3 nucleotides read TGTGCCAGCAGCTTAGGACTAGCGGGAGGGCACGAGCAGTACTTC.

This clone appeared once. The chain couples TRBV27 to TRBJ2-7, with TRBD1 identical over 7 bases. Germline CDR1 is MNHEY and CDR2 is SMNVEV (reference sequence). CDR3 size: 14 residues. The junction had 5 bases not matched to a gene; V was cut back by 4 bases and J by 2 bases. In DNA, the CDR3 is TGTGCCAGCAGTTCCGGGACAGCCACCTACGAGCAGTACTTC. Its protein is CASSSGTATYEQYF.

The chain has TRBV7-9 and TRBJ2-7, with D maybe TRBD2 (5 bases). The V end was cut by 5 bases, the J end by 3 bases, with 8 bases between. Germline loops: CDR1 SEHNR, CDR2 FQNEAQ (reference sequence). CDR3 length equals 12 residues. CDR3 DNA: TGTGCCAGCAGCAACGGGGTCTACGAGCAGTACTTC. It translates to CASSNGVYEQYF.

The genes are TRBV18 and TRBJ1-4, with D perhaps matching TRBD1 (6 bases). The germline gives CDR1 KGHSH, CDR2 LQKENI. The CDR3 loop spans 15 amino acids. Trimming stripped 2 bases from V and 8 bases from J, with 15 bases between. In nucleotides, the CDR3 is TGTGCCAGCTCACCAAATCCAGGGGCAGGAGAAAAACTGTTTTTT. Its translation is CASSPNPGAGEKLFF.

This clone has a single count. The chain carries TRBV7-9 and TRBJ2-1; the match to TRBD2 covers 7 bases. V trimming: 0 bases; J trimming: 2 bases; junction bases outside the gene matches: 10. The germline V gene encodes CDR1 SEHNR and CDR2 FQNEAQ (reference sequence). The CDR3 totals 18 residues. CDR3 amino acids: CASSLAGGSYDTYNEQFF. The CDR3 nucleotides read TGTGCCAGCAGCTTAGCCGGCGGGAGTTACGATACCTACAATGAGCAGTTCTTC.

This sequence joins TRBV27 and TRBJ1-5; D not resolved. The CDR3 contains 14 residues. Germline lookup yields CDR1 MNHEY and CDR2 SMNVEV (reference sequence). Trimming shortened V by 7 bases and J by 1 base, and 11 bases separated the two germline ends. The CDR3 DNA reads as TGTGCCAGCACCAGCCTAGGGAGCAATCAGCCCCAGCATTTT. Amino acid sequence: CASTSLGSNQPQHF.

This chain uses TRBV5-1 with TRBJ2-3, with D hard to call. Per germline, CDR1 SGHRS and CDR2 YFSETQ. The CDR3 totals 13 residues. Trimming shortened V by 4 bases and J by 4 bases, and 10 bases separated the two germline ends. CDR3 bases: TGCGCCAGCAGCCCCTTACCGGCAGATACGCAGTATTTT. Amino acids: CASSPLPADTQYF. Full variable domain (remainder filled in from reference TRBV5-1 and TRBJ2-3): KAGVTQTPRYLIKTRGQQVTLSCSPISGHRSVSWYQQTPGQGLQFLFEYFSETQRNKGNFPGRFSGRQFSNSRSEMNVSTLELGDSALYLCASSPLPADTQYFGPGTRLTVL.

The CDR3 here is CASSPTGLAVLYNEQFF. The CDR3 nucleotides read TGTGCCAGCTCACCTACGGGACTAGCGGTCCTATACAATGAGCAGTTCTTC. The chain couples TRBV18 to TRBJ2-1, with 11 bases matching TRBD2. Germline V lookup: CDR1 KGHSH, CDR2 LQKENI. This CDR3 has 17 residues. J was trimmed by 4 bases and V by 3 bases; bases with no gene match: 8.

The V gene is TRBV27, the J gene TRBJ2-2; the D is unclear. V lost 6 bases, J lost 1 base, and 9 bases lay in between. Germline V gene data show CDR1 as MNHEY and CDR2 as SMNVEV (reference sequence). This CDR3 spans 14 amino acids. The CDR3 protein is CASSPRQNTGELFF. The CDR3 nucleotides read TGTGCCAGCAGCCCGAGACAGAACACCGGGGAGCTGTTTTTT.

The chain employs TRBV19 and TRBJ2-1; 10 nucleotides line up with TRBD2. This CDR3 contains 16 residues. Trimming removed 3 bases from V and 1 base from J; junction bases left unmatched: 3. In germline, CDR1 is LNHDA, CDR2 SQIVND (reference sequence). CDR3 sequence: CASSIGAGGSYNEQFF. CDR3 sequence (DNA): TGTGCCAGTAGTATCGGAGCGGGAGGGTCCTACAATGAGCAGTTCTTC.

Comment on this clone: The sample has other DNA sequences that encode this CDR3 too. V gene TRBV2 combines with J gene TRBJ2-7; no definite D call. V shed 3 bases and J shed 2 bases, with 2 bases lying between them. This CDR3 has 11 residues. Germline assignment: CDR1 SNHLY and CDR2 FYNNEI. CDR3 nucleotides: TGTGCCAGCAGTGAGGCCTACGAGCAGTACTTC. Translating it yields CASSEAYEQYF.

J is TRBJ2-6 and V is TRBV5-6, with 7 bases matching TRBD1. J gave up 0 bases and V 4 bases, and 10 bases lay outside the gene matches. The CDR3 is made up of 18 amino acids. Germline CDR1 SGHDT, CDR2 YYEEEE. In DNA form, the CDR3 reads TGTGCCAGCAGCCTGCCGGGACAGCCCCTCTCTGGGGCCAACGTCCTGACTTTC. The encoded protein is CASSLPGQPLSGANVLTF.

The chain uses TRBV27 and TRBJ2-7; D ambiguous. The CDR3 loop spans 14 amino acids. V was trimmed by 4 bases and J by 2 bases, leaving 12 bases between them. Germline V gene lookup returns CDR1 MNHEY and CDR2 SMNVEV (reference sequence). CDR3 coding DNA: TGTGCCAGCAGTTCCTTGGGCAGCCCCTACGAGCAGTACTTC. It yields the protein CASSSLGSPYEQYF.

The chain recombines TRBV19 with TRBJ1-2, with TRBD1 as a possible D gene (5 bases). Germline values: CDR1 LNHDA, CDR2 SQIVND (reference sequence). V was cut by 3 bases and J by 4 bases, with 15 bases left in between. This CDR3 comprises 15 residues. The CDR3 nucleotides read TGTGCCAGTAGTATTACAGGTTTACGACTCTATGGCTACACCTTC. This sequence encodes CASSITGLRLYGYTF. Filled out from reference TRBV19 and TRBJ1-2, the complete variable domain reads DGGITQSPKYLFRKEGQNVTLSCEQNLNHDAMYWYRQDPGQGLRLIYYSQIVNDFQKGDIAEGYSVSREKKESFPLTVTSAQKNPTAFYLCASSITGLRLYGYTFGSGTRLTVV.